Following are 27 T cell receptor beta chains from one sample sequenced in a study of cytomegalovirus exposure and HLA in healthy donors. With 60 Vbeta and 13 Jbeta primers, the PCR was carried out. Assay used: immunoSEQ multiplex PCR; TCRdb lists only in-frame clones, some missing. This sample yields around 150,000 clones, of which roughly four fifths are seen a single time; roughly a tenth belongs to the top ten. The specimen sequenced was PBMCs. Receptors originate from a man over 45 in good health and CMV-seropositive.

The chain has TRBV11-2 and TRBJ2-2, with 16 bases lining up with TRBD2. The CDR3 runs to 18 residues. The germline V gene has CDR1 SGHAT and CDR2 FQNNGV. Trimming at V came to 5 bases and at J to 6 bases, leaving 9 bases not matched to a gene. The CDR3 is CASSDWGTSGGGPGELFF. The CDR3 DNA is TGTGCCAGCAGCGATTGGGGGACTAGCGGGGGGGGCCCCGGGGAGCTGTTTTTT.

The chain carries TRBV7-2 and TRBJ2-1; 8 bases map to TRBD1. CDR1 SGHTA and CDR2 FQGNSA come from the germline V gene. V lost 5 bases and J lost 6; bases outside the gene matches: 6. The CDR3 consists of 14 residues. The CDR3: CASSRQGLINEQFF. The CDR3 nucleotides are TGTGCCAGCAGCCGACAGGGGTTAATCAATGAGCAGTTCTTC. Combining the CDR3 with reference TRBV7-2 and TRBJ2-1 gives the whole variable domain GAGVSQSPSNKVTEKGKDVELRCDPISGHTALYWYRQSLGQGLEFLIYFQGNSAPDKSGLPSDRFSAERTGGSVSTLTIQRTQQEDSAVYLCASSRQGLINEQFFGPGTRLTVL.

The rearrangement uses TRBV7-2 and TRBJ2-7; TRBD2 aligns across 13 bases. V was pared by 5 bases and J by 6 bases, with 4 bases of the junction left unmatched. CDR3 length equals 14 residues. Germline loops: CDR1 SGHTA, CDR2 FQGNSA. The CDR3 loop is CASSPGTSGVEQYF. In nucleotides, the CDR3 is TGTGCCAGCAGCCCCGGGACTAGCGGGGTCGAGCAGTACTTC. Combining the CDR3 with reference TRBV7-2 and TRBJ2-7 gives the whole variable domain GAGVSQSPSNKVTEKGKDVELRCDPISGHTALYWYRQSLGQGLEFLIYFQGNSAPDKSGLPSDRFSAERTGGSVSTLTIQRTQQEDSAVYLCASSPGTSGVEQYFGPGTRLTVT.

In its sample, this clone was seen a few times. V gene TRBV18 combines with J gene TRBJ1-1; D is possibly TRBD1 (5 bases). V was pared by 1 base and J by 1 base, with 10 bases between. Germline CDR1 KGHSH, CDR2 LQKENI. The CDR3 loop spans 15 amino acids. This CDR3 reads CASSPLTASNTEAFF. The CDR3 nucleotides read TGTGCCAGCTCACCACTGACAGCCTCGAACACTGAAGCTTTCTTT.

This clone was recorded a few times. The chain carries TRBV18 and TRBJ2-5; 8 bases are a match to TRBD1. V lost 3 bases, J lost 0 bases, and 9 bases stayed unmatched. The CDR3 loop spans 17 amino acids. Germline loops: CDR1 KGHSH, CDR2 LQKENI. CDR3 nucleotide sequence: TGTGCCAGCTCACCCTCCCCACAGGGGGAGTACCAAGAGACCCAGTACTTC. It encodes CASSPSPQGEYQETQYF.

The rearrangement links TRBV9 to TRBJ1-4, with D perhaps matching TRBD1 (6 bases). Germline V gene lookup returns CDR1 SGDLS and CDR2 YYNGEE. The CDR3 runs to 14 residues. The V gene lost 0 bases and the J gene lost 7 bases, with 10 bases spanning the gap. The chain's CDR3 is CASSVAGASEKLFF. CDR3 coding DNA: TGTGCCAGCAGCGTAGCAGGGGCTAGTGAAAAACTGTTTTTT.

The V and J genes are TRBV7-2 and TRBJ2-1; 7 nucleotides match TRBD2. Trimming cost V 5 bases and J 6 bases; bases outside gene matches: 13. The CDR3 sequence is 16 residues long. Germline V gene lookup returns CDR1 SGHTA and CDR2 FQGNSA. The CDR3 DNA reads as TGTGCCAGCAGCCCTATAGCGGGCAGACCTCTCAATGAGCAGTTCTTC. It encodes CASSPIAGRPLNEQFF.

There are a few counts of this clone. This rearrangement joins TRBV30 to TRBJ1-1; tentatively, D is TRBD1 (6 bases). CDR1 GTSNPN and CDR2 SVGIG come from the germline V gene (reference sequence). This CDR3 is 12 amino acids long. Trimming stripped 5 bases from V and 11 bases from J, with 18 bases between. The DNA of the CDR3 is TGTGCCTGGGGGGAAAACAGGGTTGACGCTTTCTTT. This translates into CAWGENRVDAFF.

This sequence joins TRBV5-1 and TRBJ2-2; D unresolved. This CDR3 is built from 16 residues. V shed 4 bases and J shed 0 bases, with 13 bases lying between them. CDR1 and CDR2 (germline): SGHRS, YFSETQ. The CDR3 spells CASSLGGDANTGELFF. DNA of the CDR3: TGCGCCAGCAGCCTAGGCGGAGACGCGAACACCGGGGAGCTGTTTTTT.

The genes are TRBV6-5 and TRBJ1-1, with 9 bases matching TRBD1. This CDR3 spans 13 amino acids. CDR1 is MNHEY and CDR2 is SVGAGI in the germline V gene. J gave up 5 bases and V 6 bases, and 4 bases lay outside the gene matches. Written as DNA, the CDR3 is TGTGCCAGCAGGACAGGGGGTGGGACTGAAGCTTTCTTT. It translates to CASRTGGGTEAFF.

This rearrangement joins TRBV14 to TRBJ1-4; possibly TRBD1 for D (5 bases). V gave up 0 bases and J gave up 14 bases, with 13 bases separating them. The V gene's germline CDR1 is SGHDN and CDR2 FVKESK. CDR3 size: 13 residues. The CDR3 loop is CASSQESGRRLFF. The CDR3 nucleotides read TGTGCCAGCAGCCAAGAGTCAGGGCGAAGGCTGTTTTTT.

The gene calls are TRBV7-2 and TRBJ2-3; perhaps TRBD2 as D (6 bases). CDR1 and CDR2 (germline): SGHTA, FQGNSA. V was trimmed by 2 bases and J by 2 bases, leaving 11 bases between them. This CDR3 is built from 15 residues. CDR3 region: CASSLFRTTTDTQYF. The DNA of the CDR3 is TGTGCCAGCAGCTTATTCCGGACTACCACAGATACGCAGTATTTT. Full variable domain (missing parts from reference TRBV7-2 and TRBJ2-3): GAGVSQSPSNKVTEKGKDVELRCDPISGHTALYWYRQSLGQGLEFLIYFQGNSAPDKSGLPSDRFSAERTGGSVSTLTIQRTQQEDSAVYLCASSLFRTTTDTQYFGPGTRLTVL.

The chain carries TRBV27 and TRBJ2-7; 9 bases are shared with TRBD2. Germline CDR1 and CDR2: MNHEY and SMNVEV (reference sequence). The ends lost 8 bases at V and 5 bases at J; junction bases unmatched: 13. The CDR3 has 15 residues. The CDR3 coding sequence is TGTGCCAGCCGATATGCGGGAGGGCCGTCCCACGAGCAGTACTTC. Translation gives CASRYAGGPSHEQYF.

The V gene is TRBV28, the J gene TRBJ1-5; possible D gene TRBD1, 5 bases. The CDR3 covers 16 residues. Trimming left V 10 bases short and J 0 bases short, with 19 bases between. Germline CDR1 reads MDHEN; CDR2 reads SYDVKM. The CDR3, as DNA: TGTGCCACCCTCTCGGACACGGGTTATAGCAATCAGCCCCAGCATTTT. Encoded protein: CATLSDTGYSNQPQHF.

The chain has TRBV5-1 and TRBJ2-5; D possibly corresponds to TRBD2 (5 bases). This CDR3 has 12 residues. The V and J ends lost 4 bases and 5 bases respectively, with 9 bases between them. The V gene's germline CDR1 is SGHRS and CDR2 YFSETQ. This chain's CDR3 is CASSRDRETQYF. CDR3 coding DNA: TGCGCCAGCAGCCGGGATAGGGAGACCCAGTACTTC.

The gene calls are TRBV30 and TRBJ2-1; 8 bases are a match to TRBD1. The CDR3 consists of 15 residues. CDR1 and CDR2 (germline): GTSNPN, SVGIG (reference sequence). Unmatched junction bases numbered 9, after V lost 2 bases and J lost 6 bases. This CDR3 is CAWSSDRGGGNEQFF. The CDR3, as DNA: TGTGCCTGGAGTTCAGACAGGGGTGGTGGCAATGAGCAGTTCTTC.

The J gene is TRBJ2-1, the V gene TRBV4-3, with D possibly TRBD2 on 5 matching bases. Per the germline V gene, CDR1 is LGHNA and CDR2 is YSLEER. CDR3 length equals 13 residues. V shed 5 bases and J shed 10 bases, with 15 bases lying between them. This chain's CDR3 is CASSERWTSEQFF. CDR3 nucleotide sequence: TGCGCCAGCAGCGAAAGGTGGACTTCGGAGCAGTTCTTC.

This clone was observed a handful of times. This rearrangement joins TRBV4-2 to TRBJ2-1; D remains ambiguous. The V and J ends lost 0 bases and 0 bases respectively, with 9 bases between them. Germline V lookup: CDR1 LGHNA, CDR2 YNFKEQ. This CDR3 region has 16 residues. CDR3 sequence reads: CASSQEASGSYNEQFF. The CDR3 DNA sequence: TGTGCCAGCAGCCAAGAGGCGTCGGGCTCCTACAATGAGCAGTTCTTC.

V usage is TRBV7-9 and J usage is TRBJ1-2; 7 bases are shared with TRBD1. With 1 base clipped from V and 4 bases from J, the junction kept 0 bases outside the gene matches. The CDR3 sequence is 13 residues long. Germline V gene sequence: CDR1 SEHNR, CDR2 FQNEAQ (reference sequence). The CDR3 loop is CASSLEGAYGYTF. In nucleotides, the CDR3 is TGTGCCAGCAGCTTAGAGGGGGCCTATGGCTACACCTTC. Drawing the rest from reference TRBV7-9 and TRBJ1-2, the complete variable domain is DTGVSQNPRHKITKRGQNVTFRCDPISEHNRLYWYRQTLGQGPEFLTYFQNEAQLEKSRLLSDRFSAERPKGSFSTLEIQRTEQGDSAMYLCASSLEGAYGYTFGSGTRLTVV.

This clone has a handful of counts. The chain is built from TRBV4-1 and TRBJ1-3, with 9 nucleotides matching TRBD1. Germline loops: CDR1 MGHRA, CDR2 YSYEKL. The CDR3 has 19 amino acids. The trim removed 5 bases at V and 0 bases at J, leaving 14 bases unmatched. This chain's CDR3 is CASSILDRGNPTSGNTIYF. CDR3 DNA: TGCGCCAGCAGCATCCTGGACAGGGGAAACCCCACCTCTGGAAACACCATATATTTT.

In this sample, this clone turned up once. This rearrangement joins TRBV5-1 to TRBJ1-2; D unresolved. The CDR3 extends over 13 amino acids. Deletions cut 0 bases from V and 2 bases from J, with 5 bases between. Germline CDR1 reads SGHRS; CDR2 reads YFSETQ. CDR3 in amino acids: CASSLDANYGYTF. In DNA, the CDR3 is TGCGCCAGCAGCTTGGATGCGAACTATGGCTACACCTTC. The variable domain in full, completed from reference TRBV5-1 and TRBJ1-2, reads KAGVTQTPRYLIKTRGQQVTLSCSPISGHRSVSWYQQTPGQGLQFLFEYFSETQRNKGNFPGRFSGRQFSNSRSEMNVSTLELGDSALYLCASSLDANYGYTFGSGTRLTVV.

This clone has more than one count but fewer than ten. The chain uses TRBV2 and TRBJ1-1, with TRBD1 as a possible D gene (6 bases). This CDR3 comprises 12 residues. Germline V gene data show CDR1 as SNHLY and CDR2 as FYNNEI. V was clipped by 6 bases and J by 4 bases, with 9 bases between them. CDR3 protein: CASRAGATEAFF. The CDR3 DNA sequence: TGTGCCAGCAGGGCAGGGGCCACTGAAGCTTTCTTT.

The rearrangement links TRBV27 to TRBJ2-1, with 11 nucleotides matching TRBD2. The CDR3 is 16 amino acids. Germline V gene lookup returns CDR1 MNHEY and CDR2 SMNVEV (reference sequence). The V and J ends lost 6 bases and 9 bases, in that order; junction bases with no gene match: 13. CDR3 nucleotides: TGTGCCAGCAGATTCACACTAGCGGGAGATCTGGCTGAGCAGTTCTTC. It encodes CASRFTLAGDLAEQFF.

This chain uses TRBV27 with TRBJ2-1; 10 bases match TRBD1. V was clipped by 7 bases and J by 4 bases; unmatched bases: 4. CDR3 length equals 14 residues. From germline, CDR1 is MNHEY and CDR2 SMNVEV (reference sequence). The DNA of the CDR3 is TGTGCCAGCACGACAGGGGGCCTGTACAATGAGCAGTTCTTC. Its translation is CASTTGGLYNEQFF.

The genes are TRBV11-2 and TRBJ1-2; D is perhaps TRBD1 (5 bases). The CDR3 consists of 16 residues. Between the trimmed V and J ends, which lost 4 bases and 7 bases, there was a span of 22 bases. Germline V gives CDR1 SGHAT, CDR2 FQNNGV. The chain's CDR3 is CASSWLLGGESAGYTF. Written as DNA, the CDR3 is TGTGCCAGCAGCTGGCTACTTGGGGGGGAATCGGCTGGCTACACCTTC.

This clone showed up just once. The CDR3, as DNA: TGTGCCAGCAGTGAAGGGAGGGCAGGGAGGGACACCATATATTTT. Encoded protein: CASSEGRAGRDTIYF. The rearrangement uses TRBV6-1 and TRBJ1-3; D perhaps matches TRBD1 (5 bases). Looked up from germline, CDR1 is MNHNS and CDR2 is SASEGT. V lost 1 base and J 8 bases, leaving 15 bases between the germline ends. This CDR3 is 15 amino acids long.

The chain recombines TRBV30 with TRBJ2-5; 7 bases match TRBD1. The CDR3 has 15 residues. Germline CDR1 reads GTSNPN; CDR2 reads SVGIG (reference sequence). V gave up 2 bases and J gave up 1 base; unmatched junction bases: 7. The CDR3 here is CAWSLSGQIQETQYF. The CDR3 bases are TGTGCCTGGAGTCTCTCGGGACAGATCCAAGAGACCCAGTACTTC.